This T cell receptor beta chain was obtained from a study of monozygotic twins with inflammatory bowel disease. Each UMI, carrying a 6-nucleotide sample barcode, came from template switching. cDNA for TCRalpha and TCRbeta was amplified by nested PCRs of around 15 then roughly 10 cycles. From its re-call of the 5' RACE reads, TCRdb lists each CDR3 protein once, without DNA. The sample includes a few hundred thousand distinct CDR3 sequences. CDR3 length: 14 residues. The germline V gene has CDR1 MNHEY and CDR2 SVGEGT. Source material: blood. The chain carries TRBV6-2 or TRBV6-3 and TRBJ1-2; TCRdb's assignment of TRBD1 cannot be checked, as there is no DNA. This TCR was sampled from a human donor with ulcerative colitis or Crohn's disease, or a healthy co-twin of an affected twin (not recorded which). CDR3 sequence reads: CASTRPGGGRGYTF.